Below are 18 T cell receptor beta chains sequenced from a single sample in a study of CD8+CD57+ T cells in acquired aplastic anemia. Using genomic DNA as the template, TCR beta VDJ and CDR3 profiling was carried out. One entry per CDR3 protein results from TCRdb running MiXCR on the reads. In the table there are hundreds of thousands of distinct CDR3 sequences, around 72% of which are singletons. Sequencing was carried out using sorted CD4+, CD8+, or CD8+CD57+ T cells (not recorded which) from PBMCs. These receptors came from a human donor in good health, serving as a control.

The V and J genes are TRBV5-8 and TRBJ1-2; D ambiguous. The V gene's germline CDR1 is SGHTS and CDR2 YDEGEE. V was shortened by 4 bases and J by 2 bases, with 15 bases between the two germline ends. This CDR3 has 15 residues. The CDR3 reads CASSMERGLNYGYTF. CDR3 coding DNA: TGTGCCAGCAGCATGGAGCGGGGTCTAAACTATGGCTACACCTTC. Together with reference TRBV5-8 and TRBJ1-2, the CDR3 gives the full variable domain: EAGVTQSPTHLIKTRGQQATLRCSPISGHTSVYWYQQALGLGLQFLLWYDEGEERNRGNFPPRFSGRQFPNYSSELNVNALELEDSALYLCASSMERGLNYGYTFGSGTRLTVV.

This clonotype occurred once. CDR3 sequence (DNA): TGTGCCAGCATCCCCACAGGGCTCTCCTACGAGCAGTACTTC. Encoded protein: CASIPTGLSYEQYF. This chain uses TRBV2 with TRBJ2-7, with TRBD1 as a possible D gene (6 bases). Germline lookup yields CDR1 SNHLY and CDR2 FYNNEI. There are 14 residues in the CDR3. With 7 bases removed from V and 0 bases from J, the gap between germline ends came to 13 bases.

The chain couples TRBV7-2 to TRBJ2-7; 10 nucleotides match TRBD2. V lost 2 bases to trimming and J lost 12 bases; unmatched junction nucleotides: 13. Germline V gene lookup returns CDR1 SGHTA and CDR2 FQGNSA. The CDR3 spans 15 residues. The CDR3 DNA follows: TGTGCCAGCAGCTTACGGCTAGCGGGGGCTGGGGAGGGGTACTTC. As protein: CASSLRLAGAGEGYF.

This clonotype occurred many times. The chain recombines TRBV29-1 with TRBJ2-1, with D possibly TRBD1 on 6 matching bases. With 4 bases removed from V and 7 bases from J, the gap between germline ends came to 14 bases. Per germline, CDR1 SQVTM and CDR2 ANQGSEA. CDR3 size: 13 residues. CDR3 bases: TGCAGCGTTGGTTTCGGGACACTTAATGAGCAGTTCTTC. Translating it yields CSVGFGTLNEQFF.

Regarding this clonotype: At one end, the junction sequence differs from germline, possibly due to a read error. This sequence joins TRBV7-9 and TRBJ2-7; D is unresolved. The CDR3 totals 14 residues. The V gene's germline CDR1 is SEHNR and CDR2 FQNEAQ (reference sequence). CDR3 loop: CASSLDVGSYEKYF. CDR3 coding DNA: TGTGCCAGCAGCTTAGATGTTGGGTCCTACGAGAAGTACTTC.

Concerning this clonotype itself: A much bigger clone sits one base away, suggesting this may be a read error. The V and J genes are TRBV25-1 and TRBJ2-5; 10 positions agree with TRBD1. Germline V lookup: CDR1 MGHDK, CDR2 SYGVNS. The CDR3 has 14 amino acids. DNA of the CDR3: TGTGCCAGCACCGACAGGGGGCGCGGAGAGGCCCAGTACTTC. Its translation is CASTDRGRGEAQYF.

Regarding this clonotype: This may arise from a read error, as a much more abundant clone is one base away. V gene TRBV25-1 combines with J gene TRBJ2-6; D is ambiguous. Germline V CDR1 and CDR2: MGHDK, SYGVNS. This CDR3 is built from 14 residues. CDR3 bases: TGTGTCAGCAGTACTGCTGCAGGGGCCAACGTCCTGACTTTC. It specifies CVSSTAAGANVLTF.

J is TRBJ2-6 and V is TRBV12-3 or TRBV12-4, with D possibly TRBD2 on 5 matching bases. The V gene lost 5 bases and the J gene lost 2 bases, with 13 bases spanning the gap. CDR3 size: 16 residues. The CDR3 DNA is TGTGCCAGCAGTCGAATGAGGGTAGCTGGGGCCAACGTCCTGACTTTC. Residues: CASSRMRVAGANVLTF.

The genes are TRBV10-3 and TRBJ2-1; 10 bases are shared with TRBD2. The germline CDR1 and CDR2 sequences are ENHRY and SYGVKD. Trimming at V came to 2 bases and at J to 2 bases, leaving 12 bases not matched to a gene. The CDR3 has 19 amino acids. CDR3 DNA: TGTGCCATCAGTGAGCGGCGGACTAGCGGAGAAAACGCCTACAATGAGCAGTTCTTC. Translation: CAISERRTSGENAYNEQFF.

The V and J genes are TRBV5-6 and TRBJ1-6; D perhaps matches TRBD1 (6 bases). The CDR3 extends over 17 amino acids. The ends were cut back, 2 bases at V and 0 bases at J, with 12 bases in the middle. Germline CDR1 reads SGHDT; CDR2 reads YYEEEE. The CDR3 coding sequence is TGTGCCAGCAGCTTAGGGGGGGCCAACTCCTATAATTCACCCCTCCACTTT. Its protein product is CASSLGGANSYNSPLHF. Using reference TRBV5-6 and TRBJ1-6 for the parts outside the CDR3, the full variable domain is DAGVTQSPTHLIKTRGQQVTLRCSPKSGHDTVSWYQQALGQGPQFIFQYYEEEERQRGNFPDRFSGHQFPNYSSELNVNALLLGDSALYLCASSLGGANSYNSPLHFGNGTRLTVT.

The rearrangement links TRBV20-1 to TRBJ1-6; weak D call: TRBD1 (6 bases). Germline lookup yields CDR1 DFQATT and CDR2 SNEGSKA (reference sequence). This CDR3 contains 17 residues. Trimming left V 3 bases short and J 5 bases short, with 20 bases between. For the CDR3, the DNA is TGCAGTGCTAGGCCCAATGGACAGTGCCTACATAATTCACCCCTCCACTTT. Its translation is CSARPNGQCLHNSPLHF.

This clonotype was counted between two and nine times. The junction shows a germline mismatch at one end, possibly a read error. V usage is TRBV24-1 and J usage is TRBJ1-2, with a weak D call TRBD1 (5 bases). Germline lookup yields CDR1 KGHDR and CDR2 SFDVKD. The length of the CDR3 is 13 residues. Here the CDR3 reads CASSLSGLVGYTF. CDR3 nucleotide sequence: TGTGCCAGCAGTTTATCAGGGTTAGTCGGCTACACCTTC.

This clonotype was picked up many times. The V call is TRBV6-2 or TRBV6-3, the J call TRBJ1-2; D is unresolved. V lost 6 bases to trimming and J lost 5 bases, with 16 bases between them. CDR1 and CDR2 (germline): MNHEY, SVGEGT. The CDR3 is 14 residues long. CDR3 amino acids: CASSTVTIPYGYTF. The CDR3 region has the DNA TGTGCCAGCAGCACTGTGACCATTCCATATGGCTACACCTTC.

A remark on this clonotype: One end of the junction varies from germline; a read error may be responsible. This rearrangement joins TRBV9 to TRBJ1-2; D not resolved. The V gene's germline CDR1 is SGDLS and CDR2 YYNGEE. This CDR3 has 15 amino acids. The CDR3 DNA reads TGTGCCAGCAGTTTCCCGTTCAATGATAATGATGGGTACACCTTC. This sequence encodes CASSFPFNDNDGYTF.

The chain recombines TRBV2 with TRBJ1-5; D is unresolved. The length of the CDR3 is 14 residues. The V end was cut by 6 bases, the J end by 13 bases, with 22 bases between. Germline CDR1 reads SNHLY; CDR2 reads FYNNEI. CDR3 nucleotides: TGTGCCAGCAGGGGCGGTTGTGGCAGTCGGCAGCAGCATTTT. It encodes CASRGGCGSRQQHF.

In the case of this clonotype: An end of the junction does not agree with germline; a read error may underlie this. V usage is TRBV7-2 and J usage is TRBJ1-4; tentatively, D is TRBD1 (5 bases). Germline V gives CDR1 SGHTA, CDR2 FQGNSA. The CDR3 length is 14 residues. The CDR3 sequence is CASSSGQGYEILFF. The CDR3 bases are TGTGCCAGCAGCTCCGGGCAGGGTTATGAAATACTGTTTTTT. Complete variable domain (other parts from reference TRBV7-2 and TRBJ1-4): GAGVSQSPSNKVTEKGKDVELRCDPISGHTALYWYRQSLGQGLEFLIYFQGNSAPDKSGLPSDRFSAERTGGSVSTLTIQRTQQEDSAVYLCASSSGQGYEILFFGSGTQLSVL.

J is TRBJ1-6 and V is TRBV7-9; 9 bases map to TRBD1. Trimming at V came to 6 bases and at J to 10 bases, leaving 7 bases not matched to a gene. The germline gives CDR1 SEHNR, CDR2 FQNEAQ (reference sequence). The CDR3 has 14 amino acids. The DNA of the CDR3 is TGTGCCAGCAGTCCGGGGACAGGGCGCTCACCCCTCCACTTT. This codes for CASSPGTGRSPLHF.

In the case of this clonotype: This may stem from a read error, because a much larger clone lies one nucleotide away. This chain joins TRBV4-2 and TRBJ2-3; D is possibly TRBD1 or TRBD2 (5 bases each). Germline loops: CDR1 LGHNA, CDR2 YNFKEQ. The CDR3 totals 16 residues. The V end lost 0 bases, the J end lost 7 bases, and 17 bases lay between the germline ends. The CDR3 sequence: CASSQEGYQGANTQYF. The DNA of the CDR3 is TGTGCCAGCAGCCAAGAGGGTTACCAGGGAGCAAATACGCAGTATTTT.